This TCR beta chain was recovered during a study of OX40 agonist ivuxolimab in advanced cancers. Germline-derived CDR1 and CDR2 are ENHRY and SYGVKD. This CDR3 comprises 14 residues. Deletions cut 4 bases from V and 1 base from J, with 10 bases between. Clones were sequenced by immunoSEQ multiplex PCR, and TCRdb holds only the in-frame ones, with some missing. The sample carries around 66,000 clones, around nine tenths recorded once. The V and J genes are TRBV10-3 and TRBJ1-1; D is unclear. Source: CD4+ or CD8+ T cells sorted from blood, taken in a trial of the OX40 agonist ivuxolimab. This TCR was recovered from an adult with an advanced solid tumor such as melanoma, head and neck, liver or kidney cancer. CDR3 region: CAISVSESNTEAFF. CDR3 bases: TGTGCCATCAGTGTATCTGAGTCGAACACTGAAGCTTTCTTT.